The clone carrying this TCR beta chain occurred a few times. Germline trimming cut 3 bases from V and 5 bases from J; bases unmatched to any gene: 10. The length of the CDR3 is 16 residues. In germline, CDR1 is MGHRA, CDR2 YSYEKL. The data originate from a study of CD8+ T cells in alopecia areata. Study information: Tofacitinib was taken orally by treated patients, and the dose was 5 to 10 mg twice daily.

The sequencing template was cDNA reverse transcribed from extracted RNA. The assay was immunoSEQ multiplex PCR, and TCRdb's table has in-frame clones only and misses some. Here the sample spans over 200,000 clones, around 62% being singletons. The sequence was obtained from a human donor with alopecia areata. This material consisted of CD4+ T cells sorted from blood, taken at week 0. The chain employs TRBV4-1 and TRBJ2-7; 10 bases agree with TRBD1. The CDR3 DNA is TGCGCCAGCAGCCAGTGGATTGGGACAGGGGCCGACGAGCAGTACTTC. Its protein is CASSQWIGTGADEQYF.